This is a list of T cell receptor beta chains from one sample in a study of T cell responses to AZD1222 COVID-19 vaccine. TCRdb keeps only in-frame clones here, not all; method: immunoSEQ multiplex PCR. This table has about 140,000 clones, around 94% appearing once. Sequencing was performed on peripheral blood, taken after recovery from COVID-19. The receptors come from an adult who had recovered from COVID-19. CDR3s include the opening cysteine and the closing phenylalanine or tryptophan. A D gene is named only where the DNA matches it firmly. Expanded clones get a size class; other rows say once, few or many, or leave the size out.

D gene: -; J gene: TRBJ1-4; V gene: TRBV4-1; clone size: -; CDR3 protein: CASSRDRRDEKLFF
D gene: -; J gene: TRBJ2-7; V gene: TRBV6-1; clone size: -; CDR3 protein: CASSERVEGYEQYF
D gene: -; J gene: TRBJ1-5; V gene: TRBV19; clone size: -; CDR3 protein: CASNLVQGWQPQHF
D gene: TRBD1; J gene: TRBJ2-7; V gene: TRBV11-1; clone size: -; CDR3 protein: CASSRGTGGTYEQYF
D gene: -; J gene: TRBJ1-2; V gene: TRBV3-1/TRBV3-2; clone size: -; CDR3 protein: CASSPIRTQGNGYTF
D gene: TRBD1; J gene: TRBJ2-5; V gene: TRBV27; clone size: -; CDR3 protein: CASRQGQGMVETQYF
D gene: TRBD1; J gene: TRBJ2-7; V gene: TRBV15; clone size: -; CDR3 protein: CATSRGPGTGYEQYF
D gene: TRBD2; J gene: TRBJ2-1; V gene: TRBV19; clone size: -; CDR3 protein: CASTRRGTNEQFF
D gene: TRBD2; J gene: TRBJ2-3; V gene: TRBV29-1; clone size: -; CDR3 protein: CSVESGASTDTQYF
D gene: TRBD1; J gene: TRBJ1-1; V gene: TRBV19; clone size: -; CDR3 protein: CASSINRGTEAFF
D gene: -; J gene: TRBJ2-7; V gene: TRBV9; clone size: -; CDR3 protein: CASSVGQGPPPDEQYF
D gene: -; J gene: TRBJ1-4; V gene: TRBV4-1; clone size: once; CDR3 protein: CASSQDPGYVATNEKLFF
D gene: -; J gene: TRBJ2-3; V gene: TRBV7-9; clone size: -; CDR3 protein: CASSFRGRGTDTQYF
D gene: -; J gene: TRBJ1-1; V gene: TRBV4-1; clone size: -; CDR3 protein: CASSQDLGVGTEAFF
D gene: -; J gene: TRBJ1-1; V gene: TRBV27; clone size: -; CDR3 protein: CASRTFGYSEAFF
D gene: -; J gene: TRBJ2-7; V gene: TRBV3-1/TRBV3-2; clone size: -; CDR3 protein: CASSPQGGGKWEQYF
D gene: -; J gene: TRBJ1-2; V gene: TRBV6-2/TRBV6-3; clone size: -; CDR3 protein: CASSYSWPYGYTF
D gene: TRBD2; J gene: TRBJ2-7; V gene: TRBV18; clone size: -; CDR3 protein: CASSPRTSGSSSHYEQYF
D gene: TRBD1; J gene: TRBJ2-6; V gene: TRBV18; clone size: -; CDR3 protein: CASSPGTGGSGANVLTF
D gene: -; J gene: TRBJ1-5; V gene: TRBV9; clone size: once; CDR3 protein: CASSVGHSNQPQHF
D gene: -; J gene: TRBJ2-3; V gene: TRBV11-2; clone size: -; CDR3 protein: CASSHRSSTDTQYF
D gene: -; J gene: TRBJ2-7; V gene: TRBV7-2; clone size: few; CDR3 protein: CASSLAGEQYF
D gene: -; J gene: TRBJ1-1; V gene: TRBV5-1; clone size: -; CDR3 protein: CASSMTGDTEAFF
D gene: TRBD2; J gene: TRBJ2-2; V gene: TRBV28; clone size: -; CDR3 protein: CASSTSGRPNTGELFF
D gene: TRBD2; J gene: TRBJ2-1; V gene: TRBV7-8; clone size: -; CDR3 protein: CASSEGGRLAGNEQFF
D gene: -; J gene: TRBJ1-1; V gene: TRBV28; clone size: few; CDR3 protein: CASSLSSGEAFF
D gene: TRBD1; J gene: TRBJ2-7; V gene: TRBV6-5; clone size: -; CDR3 protein: CASSYSKTGGLYEQYF
D gene: TRBD2; J gene: TRBJ2-1; V gene: TRBV28; clone size: -; CDR3 protein: CASRLAGYNEQFF
D gene: TRBD1; J gene: TRBJ2-7; V gene: TRBV7-9; clone size: once; CDR3 protein: CASSLETGPYEQYF
D gene: TRBD1; J gene: TRBJ1-6; V gene: TRBV30; clone size: -; CDR3 protein: CAWSGTVPTEDNSPLHF
D gene: -; J gene: TRBJ2-5; V gene: TRBV11-2; clone size: -; CDR3 protein: CASRSTRRHRLGETQYF
D gene: -; J gene: TRBJ2-2; V gene: TRBV18; clone size: -; CDR3 protein: CASSRSPGLSNTGELFF
D gene: TRBD2; J gene: TRBJ2-1; V gene: TRBV11-2; clone size: -; CDR3 protein: CASSLGTSGRARDEQFF
D gene: -; J gene: TRBJ1-4; V gene: TRBV6-5; clone size: -; CDR3 protein: CASSPDSWNNEKLFF
D gene: -; J gene: TRBJ2-6; V gene: TRBV6-6; clone size: -; CDR3 protein: CASSGDSYSGANVLTF
D gene: -; J gene: TRBJ2-5; V gene: TRBV2; clone size: -; CDR3 protein: CASIQTGQGETQYF
D gene: -; J gene: TRBJ2-3; V gene: TRBV5-1; clone size: -; CDR3 protein: CASSLSPEGPDTQYF
D gene: TRBD2; J gene: TRBJ2-7; V gene: TRBV2; clone size: -; CDR3 protein: CASSESGGLKQYF
D gene: -; J gene: TRBJ2-1; V gene: TRBV4-2; clone size: -; CDR3 protein: CASSQVYRSYNEQFF
D gene: -; J gene: TRBJ2-5; V gene: TRBV20-1; clone size: -; CDR3 protein: CSARGVETQYF
D gene: TRBD1; J gene: TRBJ1-5; V gene: TRBV28; clone size: -; CDR3 protein: CASGPGGGSQPQHF
D gene: TRBD2; J gene: TRBJ2-7; V gene: TRBV5-1; clone size: -; CDR3 protein: CASSLAGGGGEQYF
D gene: -; J gene: TRBJ1-1; V gene: TRBV5-4; clone size: -; CDR3 protein: CASSLGGASGTEAFF
D gene: TRBD2; J gene: TRBJ2-1; V gene: TRBV5-4; clone size: -; CDR3 protein: CASSKRTGLGYNEQFF
D gene: -; J gene: TRBJ1-3; V gene: TRBV5-8; clone size: -; CDR3 protein: CASSIRGSGNTIYF
D gene: -; J gene: TRBJ1-1; V gene: TRBV6-2/TRBV6-3; clone size: -; CDR3 protein: CASSYSGGNPGTEAFF
D gene: TRBD1; J gene: TRBJ2-7; V gene: TRBV7-8; clone size: -; CDR3 protein: CASSPQTGLNEQYF
D gene: TRBD2; J gene: TRBJ2-1; V gene: TRBV6-4; clone size: -; CDR3 protein: CASSVTSVTGEQFF
D gene: TRBD1; J gene: TRBJ1-1; V gene: TRBV3-1/TRBV3-2; clone size: -; CDR3 protein: CASSLSGGGTEAFF
D gene: TRBD2; J gene: TRBJ2-1; V gene: TRBV14; clone size: few; CDR3 protein: CASSQGGVTSTQKQFF
D gene: -; J gene: TRBJ1-1; V gene: TRBV10-3; clone size: once; CDR3 protein: CAVSGTELTEAFF
D gene: -; J gene: TRBJ1-2; V gene: TRBV18; clone size: -; CDR3 protein: CASSPTMDKANYGYTF
D gene: TRBD1; J gene: TRBJ1-1; V gene: TRBV28; clone size: -; CDR3 protein: CASSSDRGTEAFF
D gene: -; J gene: TRBJ1-1; V gene: TRBV5-1; clone size: once; CDR3 protein: CASSLVRGDEAFF
D gene: -; J gene: TRBJ2-7; V gene: TRBV7-2; clone size: -; CDR3 protein: CASSLVSGSDYEQYF